These 11 T cell receptor beta chains were all obtained from the same sample, sequenced in a study of PD-1 blockade in classical Hodgkin lymphoma. The protocol was immunoSEQ multiplex PCR, while the TCRdb copy is restricted to in-frame clones and leaves out a portion. The data hold 25,000 to 30,000 clones, with about 86% observed a single time. The sample's time point: cycle 4 day 1 (C4D1), after more than five weeks of nivolumab. Brentuximab vedotin exposure varied among the patients, all of whom had relapsed after autologous stem cell transplantation. Thawed PBMCs underwent magnetic negative selection to yield purified CD4+ T cells. Sequencing was performed on CD4+ T cells from blood, taken before the fourth cycle of nivolumab. Receptors originate from a human donor with classical Hodgkin lymphoma.

V and J are TRBV7-2 and TRBJ1-4; TRBD1 agrees at 9 bases. The CDR3 is 14 amino acids. Germline V gene data show CDR1 as SGHTA and CDR2 as FQGNSA. V was pared by 4 bases and J by 11 bases, with 8 bases of the junction left unmatched. The chain's CDR3 is CASSYDRGTGKLFF. The CDR3 DNA sequence: TGTGCCAGCAGCTATGACAGGGGGACGGGTAAACTGTTTTTT.

The V gene is TRBV7-6, the J gene TRBJ2-2, with 9 bases fitting TRBD2. The germline V gene has CDR1 SGHVS and CDR2 FNYEAQ. Trimming at V came to 3 bases and at J to 5 bases, leaving 1 base not matched to a gene. CDR3 length: 14 residues. The chain's CDR3 is CASSLLAGTGELFF. The CDR3 coding sequence is TGTGCCAGCAGCTTGCTAGCGGGGACCGGGGAGCTGTTTTTT. Complete variable domain (other parts from reference TRBV7-6 and TRBJ2-2): GAGVSQSPRYKVTKRGQDVALRCDPISGHVSLYWYRQALGQGPEFLTYFNYEAQQDKSGLPNDRFSAERPEGSISTLTIQRTEQRDSAMYRCASSLLAGTGELFFGEGSRLTVL.

The chain combines TRBV28 with TRBJ1-2; D possibly corresponds to TRBD1 (6 bases). Trimming pared 2 bases from V and 6 bases from J, leaving 16 bases between. From germline, CDR1 is MDHEN and CDR2 SYDVKM. The CDR3 has 15 residues. CDR3 sequence (DNA): TGTGCCAGCAGTTTAGTTGGGGCGCAGGGGCATGGCTACACCTTC. Its protein is CASSLVGAQGHGYTF.

The count of this clone is one. The V call is TRBV27, the J call TRBJ1-5; no reliable D call. CDR3 length equals 15 residues. V gave up 7 bases and J gave up 0 bases, with 13 bases separating them. Germline V gene data show CDR1 as MNHEY and CDR2 as SMNVEV (reference sequence). The CDR3 DNA is TGTGCCAGCATGCCGGACGGGGATAGCAATCAGCCCCAGCATTTT. Its protein product is CASMPDGDSNQPQHF.

The chain links TRBV28 to TRBJ2-3; TRBD2 might be the D (7 bases). The CDR3 is made up of 17 amino acids. Trimming left V 2 bases short and J 0 bases short, with 15 bases between. Per the germline V gene, CDR1 is MDHEN and CDR2 is SYDVKM. The CDR3 is CASSLGGAGFSTDTQYF. As DNA, the CDR3 is TGTGCCAGCAGTTTAGGGGGGGCCGGCTTTAGCACAGATACGCAGTATTTT.

V and J are TRBV29-1 and TRBJ2-3; 10 nucleotides line up with TRBD2. The CDR3 covers 14 residues. The V and J ends lost 5 bases and 1 base, in that order; junction bases with no gene match: 3. Germline-derived CDR1 and CDR2 are SQVTM and ANQGSEA. The CDR3 coding sequence is TGCAGCGTTAGGACTAGCGGAGGCACAGATACGCAGTATTTT. Residues: CSVRTSGGTDTQYF.

This sequence joins TRBV14 and TRBJ2-7, with D tentatively TRBD1 or TRBD2 (5 bases each). V was clipped by 2 bases and J by 4 bases, with 12 bases between them. CDR1 and CDR2 (germline): SGHDN, FVKESK. The CDR3 consists of 14 residues. The CDR3 here is CASSQFQGGYEQYF. The CDR3 region has the DNA TGTGCCAGCAGCCAATTCCAGGGCGGGTACGAGCAGTACTTC. Looking up the rest from reference TRBV14 and TRBJ2-7 gives the full variable domain: EAGVTQFPSHSVIEKGQTVTLRCDPISGHDNLYWYRRVMGKEIKFLLHFVKESKQDESGMPNNRFLAERTGGTYSTLKVQPAELEDSGVYFCASSQFQGGYEQYFGPGTRLTVT.

The chain carries TRBV11-2 and TRBJ2-2; 9 bases are a match to TRBD2. V shed 5 bases, J shed 4 bases, and the junction held 8 bases outside the gene matches. The CDR3 is 16 residues long. Looked up from germline, CDR1 is SGHAT and CDR2 is FQNNGV. The CDR3 protein is CASSHASGVVTGELFF. CDR3 DNA sequence: TGTGCCAGCAGCCACGCTAGCGGGGTAGTCACCGGGGAGCTGTTTTTT. The full variable domain, completed using reference TRBV11-2 and TRBJ2-2, is EAGVAQSPRYKIIEKRQSVAFWCNPISGHATLYWYQQILGQGPKLLIQFQNNGVVDDSQLPKDRFSAERLKGVDSTLKIQPAKLEDSAVYLCASSHASGVVTGELFFGEGSRLTVL.

This clone was observed a handful of times. The chain has TRBV4-1 and TRBJ1-5; possible D gene TRBD1, 5 bases. CDR3 length: 13 residues. Germline V CDR1 and CDR2: MGHRA, YSYEKL. With 3 bases removed from V and 5 bases from J, the gap between germline ends came to 8 bases. DNA of the CDR3: TGCGCCAGCAGCCAGATGACAGATCAGCCCCAGCATTTT. It translates to CASSQMTDQPQHF.

This sequence joins TRBV19 and TRBJ2-7; TRBD1 is a possible D gene (7 bases). Trimming removed 5 bases at V and 5 bases at J, with 19 bases between. Germline CDR1 is LNHDA and CDR2 is SQIVND (reference sequence). The CDR3 has 15 amino acids. CDR3 nucleotide sequence: TGTGCCAGTAGTGACGGCAGGGGGGTATTCCACGAGCAGTACTTC. Translated: CASSDGRGVFHEQYF.

The chain carries TRBV5-4 and TRBJ2-4; maybe TRBD1 (6 bases). Trimming left V 4 bases short and J 2 bases short, with 10 bases between. Germline V gene lookup returns CDR1 SGHNT and CDR2 YYREEE (reference sequence). This CDR3 comprises 14 residues. In nucleotides, the CDR3 is TGTGCCAGCAGCCCTGGACAGACCAAAAACATTCAGTACTTC. As protein: CASSPGQTKNIQYF. Supplemented by reference TRBV5-4 and TRBJ2-4, the full variable domain reads ETGVTQSPTHLIKTRGQQVTLRCSSQSGHNTVSWYQQALGQGPQFIFQYYREEENGRGNFPPRFSGLQFPNYSSELNVNALELDDSALYLCASSPGQTKNIQYFGAGTRLSVL.